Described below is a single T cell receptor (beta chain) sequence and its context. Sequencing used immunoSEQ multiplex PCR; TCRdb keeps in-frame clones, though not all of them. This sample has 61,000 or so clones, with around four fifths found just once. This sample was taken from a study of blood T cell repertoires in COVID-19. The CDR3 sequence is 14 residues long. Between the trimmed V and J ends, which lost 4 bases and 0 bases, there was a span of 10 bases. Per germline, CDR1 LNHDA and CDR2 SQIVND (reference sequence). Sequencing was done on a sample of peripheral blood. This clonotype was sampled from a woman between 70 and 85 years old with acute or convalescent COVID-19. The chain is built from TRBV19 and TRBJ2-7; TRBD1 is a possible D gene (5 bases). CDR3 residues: CASSSDSSSYEQYF. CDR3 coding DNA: TGTGCCAGTAGTAGCGACAGTTCCTCCTACGAGCAGTACTTC.